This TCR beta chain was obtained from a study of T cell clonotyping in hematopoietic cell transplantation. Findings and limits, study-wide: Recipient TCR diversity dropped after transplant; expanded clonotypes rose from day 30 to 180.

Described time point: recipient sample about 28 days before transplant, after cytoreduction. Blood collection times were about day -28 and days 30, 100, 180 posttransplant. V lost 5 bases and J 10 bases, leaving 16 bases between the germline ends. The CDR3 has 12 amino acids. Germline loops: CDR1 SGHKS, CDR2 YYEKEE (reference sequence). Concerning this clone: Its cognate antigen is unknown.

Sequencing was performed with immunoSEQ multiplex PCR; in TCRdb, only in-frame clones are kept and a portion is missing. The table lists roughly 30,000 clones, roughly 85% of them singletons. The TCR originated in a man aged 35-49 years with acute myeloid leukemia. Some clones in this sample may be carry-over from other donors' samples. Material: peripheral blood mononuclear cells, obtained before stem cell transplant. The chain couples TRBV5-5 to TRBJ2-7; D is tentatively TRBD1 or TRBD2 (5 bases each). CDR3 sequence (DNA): TGTGCCAGCAGAATTCAGGGACGCAAACAGTACTTC. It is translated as CASRIQGRKQYF.